This TCR beta chain was profiled in a study of cytomegalovirus exposure and HLA in healthy donors. Study results and limitations: In a later analysis, productive TCRs from donors in an Asian-associated ancestry cluster reportedly carried fewer N-insertions than the cohort mean.

On this clone itself: Its matching antigen is unknown.

Amplification used 60 Vbeta primers and 13 Jbeta primers. Some clones are missing from TCRdb's copy, which holds only in-frame ones; the method was immunoSEQ multiplex PCR. In the table there are 80,000 to 90,000 clones, roughly 80% of which are singletons. The CDR3 sequence is 15 residues long. Germline V gives CDR1 MNHNS, CDR2 SASEGT. V shed 8 bases and J 4 bases; nucleotides not matched to a gene: 10. The donors, nominally healthy at sampling, likely had unrecorded immune exposures. This chain joins TRBV6-1 and TRBJ1-4, with 7 bases that match TRBD1. The origin of this receptor is a man aged 40-49 years in good health and CMV-seronegative. Sample: PBMCs. The CDR3 spells CASRNLDRDNEKLFF. The CDR3 DNA reads as TGTGCCAGCCGAAACCTTGACAGGGATAATGAAAAACTGTTTTTT.